Listed below are T cell receptor beta chains from one sample, sequenced in a study of CD8 T cells in ankylosing spondylitis. TCRdb re-analysed the 5' RACE reads in MiXCR, keeping a single row per CDR3 protein. The sample has approximately 130,000 distinct CDR3 sequences, 10% to 12% seen once; the top ten hold roughly 4.3%. The sample comprised blood, either unsorted or a sorted T cell fraction (not recorded which). These receptors were collected from a female donor with ankylosing spondylitis or in good health (not recorded which). CDR3s include the opening cysteine and the closing phenylalanine or tryptophan. D genes are given only for firm matches. Clone sizes are given selectively: once, few, many, or a class where the clone is expanded.

>TRBV7-9|many|TRBJ1-2|.
TGTGCCAGCAGCCCCGTGAGGCCTAACTATGGCTACACCTTC
CASSPVRPNYGYTF
>TRBV6-4|once|TRBJ2-3|.
TGTACCCGCAGTTCTCCCCCGGGCAGGGGAGTGAGCACAGATACGCAGTATTTT
CTRSSPPGRGVSTDTQYF
>TRBV19|.|TRBJ2-2|TRBD2
TGTGCCAGTAGTAATGGACTAGCGGGATGGGGGAACACCGGGGAGCTGTTTTTT
CASSNGLAGWGNTGELFF
>TRBV20-1|many|TRBJ1-2|.
TGCAGTGCTAGAAGCCTGAACTATGGCTACACCTTC
CSARSLNYGYTF
>TRBV20-1|.|TRBJ2-1|.
TGCAGTGCTAGAGGAATCGGCGGGCGCGACAATGAGCAGTTCTTC
CSARGIGGRDNEQFF
>TRBV2|few|TRBJ2-3|.
TGTGCCAGCATCAGCGCGGGGATGACAGATACGCAGTATTTT
CASISAGMTDTQYF
>TRBV7-2|few|TRBJ2-5|TRBD1
TGTGCCAGCACATGGGACAGCCTAGGAGAGACCCAGTACTTC
CASTWDSLGETQYF
>TRBV24-1|few|TRBJ1-1|TRBD1
TGTGCCACCAGGGGACAGGGCTCCACTGAAGCTTTCTTT
CATRGQGSTEAFF
>TRBV20-1|many|TRBJ1-3|.
TGCAGTGCTAAACAGGGCTCTGGAAACACCATATATTTT
CSAKQGSGNTIYF
>TRBV12-3/TRBV12-4|few|TRBJ2-7|.
TGTGCCAGCAGCGTACTAGGAGGGGACGAGCAGTACTTC
CASSVLGGDEQYF
>TRBV5-1|once|TRBJ2-5|TRBD2
TGCGCCAGCAGCTATGGGACTAGCGGGAGCCAAGAGACCCAGTACTTC
CASSYGTSGSQETQYF
>TRBV2|many|TRBJ2-5|.
TGTGCCAGCCTAAGCTTGGGGAGCGGAGAGACCCAGTACTTC
CASLSLGSGETQYF
>TRBV12-3/TRBV12-4|many|TRBJ2-5|.
TGTGCCAGCAAGCAGGGGATAGGAGAGACCCAGTACTTC
CASKQGIGETQYF
>TRBV12-3/TRBV12-4|many|TRBJ1-2|.
TGTGCCAGCAGTCCTGGGGGGCTAGGCTACACCTTC
CASSPGGLGYTF
>TRBV29-1|.|TRBJ2-3|.
TGCAGCGTTGGAGTATTAGCCTCTGGGGGAGATACGCAGTATTTT
CSVGVLASGGDTQYF
>TRBV30|.|TRBJ1-1|.
TGTGCCTGGTTGGACCCCTACACTGAAGCTTTCTTT
CAWLDPYTEAFF
>TRBV29-1|many|TRBJ1-5|TRBD1
TGCAGCGCTACCGGGACAGGGGGCCCTAATCAGCCCCAGCATTTT
CSATGTGGPNQPQHF
>TRBV20-1|many|TRBJ1-3|.
TGCAGTGCTAGATATTTGCAGGGCTCTGGAAACACCATATATTTT
CSARYLQGSGNTIYF
>TRBV28|many|TRBJ1-2|.
TGTGCCAGCAACACCCCCGGTCCCTACGGCTACACCTTC
CASNTPGPYGYTF
>TRBV20-1|many|TRBJ1-4|.
TGCAGTGCCCTGACATACAGGAATGAAAAACTGTTTTTT
CSALTYRNEKLFF